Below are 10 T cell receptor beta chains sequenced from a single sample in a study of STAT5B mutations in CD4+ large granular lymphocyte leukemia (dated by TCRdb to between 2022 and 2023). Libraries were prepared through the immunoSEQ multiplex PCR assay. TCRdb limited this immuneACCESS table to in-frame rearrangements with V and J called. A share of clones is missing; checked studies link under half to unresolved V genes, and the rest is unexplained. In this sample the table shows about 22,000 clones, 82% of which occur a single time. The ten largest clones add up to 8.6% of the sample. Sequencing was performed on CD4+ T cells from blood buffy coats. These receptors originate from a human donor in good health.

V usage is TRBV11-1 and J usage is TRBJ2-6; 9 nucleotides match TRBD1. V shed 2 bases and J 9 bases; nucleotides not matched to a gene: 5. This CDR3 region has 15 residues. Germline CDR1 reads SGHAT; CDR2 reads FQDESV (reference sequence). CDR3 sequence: CASSLRTGVVNVLTF. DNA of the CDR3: TGTGCCAGCAGCTTAAGGACAGGGGTGGTCAACGTCCTGACTTTC.

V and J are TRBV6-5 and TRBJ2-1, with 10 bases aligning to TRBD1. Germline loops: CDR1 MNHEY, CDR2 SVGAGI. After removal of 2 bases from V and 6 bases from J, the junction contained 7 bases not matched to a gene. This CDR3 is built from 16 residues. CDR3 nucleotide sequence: TGTGCCAGCAGTTACAGAGGGACAGGGGTCCGCAATGAGCAGTTCTTC. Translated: CASSYRGTGVRNEQFF.

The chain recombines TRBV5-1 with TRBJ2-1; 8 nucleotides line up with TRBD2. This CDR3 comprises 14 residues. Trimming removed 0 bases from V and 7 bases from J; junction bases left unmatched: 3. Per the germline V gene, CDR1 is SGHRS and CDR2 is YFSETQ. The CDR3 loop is CASSLVPSGNEQFF. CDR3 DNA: TGCGCCAGCAGCTTGGTCCCTAGCGGGAATGAGCAGTTCTTC.

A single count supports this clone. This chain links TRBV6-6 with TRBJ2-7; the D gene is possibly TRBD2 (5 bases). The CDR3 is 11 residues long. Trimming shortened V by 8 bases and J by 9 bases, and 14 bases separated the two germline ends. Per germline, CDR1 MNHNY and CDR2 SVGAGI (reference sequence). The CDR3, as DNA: TGTGCCAGCTCCCAGGCGGGCGCGCAGTACTTC. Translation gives CASSQAGAQYF.

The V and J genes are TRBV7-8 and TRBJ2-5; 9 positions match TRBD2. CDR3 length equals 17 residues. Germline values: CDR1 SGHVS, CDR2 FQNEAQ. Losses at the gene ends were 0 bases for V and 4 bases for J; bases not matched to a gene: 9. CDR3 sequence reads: CASSLAPGGGAGETQYF. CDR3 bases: TGTGCCAGCAGCTTAGCCCCTGGCGGGGGGGCCGGAGAGACCCAGTACTTC.

CDR3 loop: CASSTGLAGSSSYEQYF. The CDR3 DNA sequence: TGTGCCAGCAGTACGGGACTAGCGGGGTCTAGCTCCTACGAGCAGTACTTC. This sequence joins TRBV4-2 and TRBJ2-7; TRBD2 matches at 13 bases. V shed 6 bases and J 0 bases; nucleotides not matched to a gene: 8. The CDR3 covers 17 residues. Per the germline V gene, CDR1 is LGHNA and CDR2 is YNFKEQ.

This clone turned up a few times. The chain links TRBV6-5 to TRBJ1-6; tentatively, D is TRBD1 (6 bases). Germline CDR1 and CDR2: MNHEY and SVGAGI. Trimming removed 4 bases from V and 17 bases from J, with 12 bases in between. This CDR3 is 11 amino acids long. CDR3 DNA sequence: TGTGCCAGCAGTTCAGGGGAGCTGATCCACTTT. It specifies CASSSGELIHF.

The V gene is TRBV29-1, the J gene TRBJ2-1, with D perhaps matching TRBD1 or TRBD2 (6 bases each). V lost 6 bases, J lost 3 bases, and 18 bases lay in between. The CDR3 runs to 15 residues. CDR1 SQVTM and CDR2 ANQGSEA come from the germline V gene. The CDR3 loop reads CSVPWRGSHYNEQFF. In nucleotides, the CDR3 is TGCAGCGTGCCTTGGAGGGGGTCGCACTACAATGAGCAGTTCTTC.

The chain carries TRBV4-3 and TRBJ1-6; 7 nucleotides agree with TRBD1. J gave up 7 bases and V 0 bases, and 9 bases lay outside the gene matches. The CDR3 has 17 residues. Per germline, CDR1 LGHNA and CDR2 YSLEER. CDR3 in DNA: TGCGCCAGCAGCCAAGATCGGACGACAGGGCTAAATTCACCCCTCCACTTT. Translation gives CASSQDRTTGLNSPLHF.

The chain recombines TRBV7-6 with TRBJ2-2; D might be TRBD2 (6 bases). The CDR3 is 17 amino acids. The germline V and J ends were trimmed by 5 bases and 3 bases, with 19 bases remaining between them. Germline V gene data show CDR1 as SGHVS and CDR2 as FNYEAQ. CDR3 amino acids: CASSERGGLTYTGELFF. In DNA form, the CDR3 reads TGTGCCAGCAGCGAGAGAGGTGGACTAACCTACACCGGGGAGCTGTTTTTT. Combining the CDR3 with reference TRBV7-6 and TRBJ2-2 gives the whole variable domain GAGVSQSPRYKVTKRGQDVALRCDPISGHVSLYWYRQALGQGPEFLTYFNYEAQQDKSGLPNDRFSAERPEGSISTLTIQRTEQRDSAMYRCASSERGGLTYTGELFFGEGSRLTVL.